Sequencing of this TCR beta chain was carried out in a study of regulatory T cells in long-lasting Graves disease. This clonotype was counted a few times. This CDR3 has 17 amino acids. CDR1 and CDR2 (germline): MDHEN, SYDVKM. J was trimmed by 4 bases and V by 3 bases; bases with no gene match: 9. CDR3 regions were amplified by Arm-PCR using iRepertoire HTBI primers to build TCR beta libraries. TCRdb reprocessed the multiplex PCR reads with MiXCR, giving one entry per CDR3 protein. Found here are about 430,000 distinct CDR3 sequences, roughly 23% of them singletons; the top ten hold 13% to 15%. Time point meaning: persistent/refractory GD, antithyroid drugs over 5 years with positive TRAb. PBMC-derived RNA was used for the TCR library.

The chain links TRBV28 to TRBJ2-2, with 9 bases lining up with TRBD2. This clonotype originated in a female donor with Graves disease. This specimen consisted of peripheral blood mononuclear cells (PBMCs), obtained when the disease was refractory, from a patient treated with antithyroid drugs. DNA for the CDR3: TGTGCCAGCAGTTTTGGCGGGAGGGCCCACAGCACCGGGGAGCTGTTTTTT. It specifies CASSFGGRAHSTGELFF.